This TCR beta chain was captured by sequencing in a study of blood T cell repertoires in COVID-19. On the study more broadly: Nucleic acid was either cDNA or gDNA, and it came from T cells, B-cell-depleted T cells, or PBMCs.

The authors' processing: The assay estimated nucleated cells by amplifying reference gene primers. This table comes from immunoSEQ multiplex PCR, and its TCRdb copy is limited to in-frame clones, with some not included. From that table come the V and J calls and clone size; the DNA was used to work out D and trimming. The table includes under 45,000 clones, roughly 89% detected once. Unmatched junction bases numbered 4, after V lost 3 bases and J lost 3 bases. Germline values: CDR1 SGHRS, CDR2 YFSETQ. The CDR3 contains 14 residues. Sequencing was performed on peripheral blood. The chain couples TRBV5-1 to TRBJ1-2; the match to TRBD1 covers 8 bases. This TCR came from a human donor in a cohort sampled during active COVID-19. CDR3 loop: CASSSGGSDYGYTF. CDR3 bases: TGCGCCAGCAGCTCAGGGGGCTCGGACTATGGCTACACCTTC.